This is a list of T cell receptor beta chains from one sample in a study of blood T cell repertoires in COVID-19. Method: immunoSEQ multiplex PCR; TCRdb's copy keeps in-frame clones and lacks some. The sample includes about 91,000 clones, around 90% of them seen just once. The sample comprised peripheral blood. These receptors came from a woman in her seventies with acute or convalescent COVID-19. Both conserved end residues are part of each CDR3. The D gene is left open where the match is weak. Rows give clone size only sometimes, using once, few, many, or a class for an expanded clone.

j_call	d_call	clone_size	v_call	cdr3_length	cdr3_aa	cdr3_nt
TRBJ2-7	TRBD1	once	TRBV6-5	15	CASSYRDRDNYEQYF	TGTGCCAGCAGTTACAGGGACAGGGATAACTACGAGCAGTACTTC
TRBJ2-3	TRBD1	once	TRBV7-8	14	CASSFTGGADTQYF	TGTGCCAGCAGCTTCACAGGGGGAGCGGATACGCAGTATTTT
TRBJ1-2	TRBD1	NA	TRBV3-1/TRBV3-2	14	CASSGTDRLDGYTF	TGTGCCAGCAGCGGGACGGACAGGCTTGATGGCTACACCTTC
TRBJ2-7	NA	NA	TRBV6-1	15	CASSEIEQGKYEQYF	TGTGCCAGCAGTGAAATTGAACAGGGCAAATACGAGCAGTACTTC
TRBJ1-1	TRBD1	NA	TRBV2	15	CASRQNRGGSFEAFF	TGTGCCAGCAGGCAGAACAGGGGAGGATCTTTCGAAGCTTTCTTT
TRBJ2-4	TRBD2	NA	TRBV27	20	CASSPRFLAGFQVAKNIQYF	TGTGCCAGCAGTCCCCGGTTCTTAGCGGGATTCCAGGTTGCCAAAAACATTCAGTACTTC
TRBJ1-3	TRBD1	NA	TRBV7-2	17	CASSLFPGQFSGNTIYF	TGTGCCAGCAGCTTATTCCCGGGACAGTTCTCTGGAAACACCATATATTTT
TRBJ2-1	TRBD2	NA	TRBV3-1/TRBV3-2	15	CASSRMPGLSVEQFF	TGTGCCAGCAGCCGAATGCCGGGACTATCGGTTGAGCAGTTCTTC
TRBJ2-1	NA	NA	TRBV5-5	16	CASSLAPPGLYNEQFF	TGTGCCAGCAGCTTAGCACCCCCAGGATTATACAATGAGCAGTTCTTC
TRBJ2-3	NA	NA	TRBV29-1	15	CSVDGSPTSTDTQYF	TGCAGCGTTGATGGCAGTCCGACTAGCACAGATACGCAGTATTTT
TRBJ1-6	NA	NA	TRBV4-1	17	CASSQEGRSSYNSPLHF	TGCGCCAGCAGCCAAGAGGGCCGTAGCTCCTATAATTCACCCCTCCACTTT
TRBJ2-7	NA	NA	TRBV6-6	15	CASSYGRTASYEQYF	TGTGCCAGCAGTTACGGGCGGACAGCTTCCTACGAGCAGTACTTC
TRBJ1-6	NA	few	TRBV11-3	13	CASSSGQNSPLHF	TGTGCCAGCAGCTCCGGACAGAATTCACCCCTCCACTTT
TRBJ1-2	NA	NA	TRBV2	13	CASSEGRDYGYTF	TGTGCCAGCAGTGAGGGGAGGGACTATGGCTACACCTTC
TRBJ2-5	NA	NA	TRBV11-3	15	CASSFCVRVSETQYF	TGTGCCAGCAGCTTTTGCGTCAGGGTTAGTGAGACCCAGTACTTC
TRBJ2-6	NA	NA	TRBV19	15	CASSIGSSGANVLTF	TGTGCCAGTAGTATAGGGAGCTCTGGGGCCAACGTCCTGACTTTC
TRBJ1-2	NA	NA	TRBV30	13	CAWSVSAGYGYTF	TGTGCCTGGAGTGTTAGCGCGGGCTATGGCTACACCTTC
TRBJ2-5	TRBD2	NA	TRBV3-1/TRBV3-2	17	CASSQDQLAGDQETQYF	TGTGCCAGCAGCCAAGATCAACTAGCGGGGGACCAAGAGACCCAGTACTTC
TRBJ1-6	TRBD1	NA	TRBV6-5	14	CASNSDRGWSPLHF	TGTGCCAGCAACTCGGACAGGGGATGGTCACCCCTCCACTTT
TRBJ1-1	NA	NA	TRBV6-5	12	CASSKGATEAFF	TGTGCCAGCAGCAAAGGGGCCACTGAAGCTTTCTTT
TRBJ2-5	TRBD2	few	TRBV6-5	13	CASIPGGPETQYF	TGTGCCAGCATTCCGGGAGGGCCGGAGACCCAGTACTTC
TRBJ2-5	NA	once	TRBV9	16	CASSVSPSGGEETQYF	TGTGCCAGCAGCGTAAGTCCCTCGGGGGGCGAAGAGACCCAGTACTTC
TRBJ2-1	TRBD2	NA	TRBV24-1	18	CATSDPGLAGSSYNEQFF	TGTGCCACCAGTGACCCGGGTCTAGCGGGAAGCTCCTACAATGAGCAGTTCTTC
TRBJ1-4	TRBD1	NA	TRBV4-2	20	CASSQGWDSFRLERNEKLFF	TGTGCCAGCAGCCAAGGTTGGGACAGCTTCCGACTGGAAAGGAATGAAAAACTGTTTTTT
TRBJ1-2	NA	NA	TRBV27	12	CASSTEGYGYTF	TGTGCCAGTAGTACGGAGGGGTACGGCTACACCTTC